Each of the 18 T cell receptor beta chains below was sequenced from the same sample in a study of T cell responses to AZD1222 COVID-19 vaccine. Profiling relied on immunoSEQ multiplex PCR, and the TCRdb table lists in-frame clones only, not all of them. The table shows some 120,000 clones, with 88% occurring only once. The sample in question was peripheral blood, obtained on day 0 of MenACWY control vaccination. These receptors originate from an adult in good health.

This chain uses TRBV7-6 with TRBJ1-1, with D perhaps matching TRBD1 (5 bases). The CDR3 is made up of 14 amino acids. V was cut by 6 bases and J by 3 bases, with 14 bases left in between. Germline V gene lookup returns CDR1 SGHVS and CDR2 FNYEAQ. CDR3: CASRAGSKDTEAFF. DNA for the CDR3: TGTGCCAGCAGAGCAGGGAGTAAGGACACTGAAGCTTTCTTT.

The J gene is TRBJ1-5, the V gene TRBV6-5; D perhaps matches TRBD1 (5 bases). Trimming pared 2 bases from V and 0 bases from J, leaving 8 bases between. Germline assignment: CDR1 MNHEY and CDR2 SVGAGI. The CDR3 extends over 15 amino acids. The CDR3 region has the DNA TGTGCCAGCAGTTACGCAGGGTATAGCAATCAGCCCCAGCATTTT. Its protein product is CASSYAGYSNQPQHF.

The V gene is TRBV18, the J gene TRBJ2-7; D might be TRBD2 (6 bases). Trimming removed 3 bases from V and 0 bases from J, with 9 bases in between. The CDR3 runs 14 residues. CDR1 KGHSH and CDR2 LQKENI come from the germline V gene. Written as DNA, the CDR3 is TGTGCCAGCTCACCGGGACTTAGCTCCTACGAGCAGTACTTC. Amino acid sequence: CASSPGLSSYEQYF.

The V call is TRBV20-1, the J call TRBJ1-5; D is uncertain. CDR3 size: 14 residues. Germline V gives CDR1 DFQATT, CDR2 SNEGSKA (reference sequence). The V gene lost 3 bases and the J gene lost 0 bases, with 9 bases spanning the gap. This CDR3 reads CSASEDNSNQPQHF. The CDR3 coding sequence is TGCAGTGCTAGTGAAGACAATAGCAATCAGCCCCAGCATTTT.

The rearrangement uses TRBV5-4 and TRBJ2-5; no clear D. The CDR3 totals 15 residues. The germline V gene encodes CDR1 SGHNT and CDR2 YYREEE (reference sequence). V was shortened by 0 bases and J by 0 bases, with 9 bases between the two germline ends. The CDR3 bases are TGTGCCAGCAGCTTGGTTGGGTTTGACCAAGAGACCCAGTACTTC. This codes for CASSLVGFDQETQYF. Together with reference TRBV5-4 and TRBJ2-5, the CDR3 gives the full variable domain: ETGVTQSPTHLIKTRGQQVTLRCSSQSGHNTVSWYQQALGQGPQFIFQYYREEENGRGNFPPRFSGLQFPNYSSELNVNALELDDSALYLCASSLVGFDQETQYFGPGTRLLVL.

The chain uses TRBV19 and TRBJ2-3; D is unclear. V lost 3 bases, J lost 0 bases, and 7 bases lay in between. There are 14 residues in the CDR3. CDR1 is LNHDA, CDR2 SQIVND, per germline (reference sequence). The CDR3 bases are TGTGCCAGTAGTATCAGGTCTAGCACAGATACGCAGTATTTT. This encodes CASSIRSSTDTQYF. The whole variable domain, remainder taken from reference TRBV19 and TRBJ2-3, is DGGITQSPKYLFRKEGQNVTLSCEQNLNHDAMYWYRQDPGQGLRLIYYSQIVNDFQKGDIAEGYSVSREKKESFPLTVTSAQKNPTAFYLCASSIRSSTDTQYFGPGTRLTVL.

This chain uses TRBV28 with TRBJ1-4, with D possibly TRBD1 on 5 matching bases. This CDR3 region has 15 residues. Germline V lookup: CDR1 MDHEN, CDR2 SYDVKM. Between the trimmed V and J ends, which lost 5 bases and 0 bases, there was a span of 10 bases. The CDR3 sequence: CASSRLQATNEKLFF. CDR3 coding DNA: TGTGCCAGCAGTCGCTTACAGGCAACTAATGAAAAACTGTTTTTT.

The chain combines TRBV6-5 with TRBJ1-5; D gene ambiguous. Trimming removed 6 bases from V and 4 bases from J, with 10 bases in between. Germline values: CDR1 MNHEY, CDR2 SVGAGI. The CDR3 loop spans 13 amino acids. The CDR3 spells CASSRDGNQPQHF. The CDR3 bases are TGTGCCAGCAGCAGAGACGGGAATCAGCCCCAGCATTTT.

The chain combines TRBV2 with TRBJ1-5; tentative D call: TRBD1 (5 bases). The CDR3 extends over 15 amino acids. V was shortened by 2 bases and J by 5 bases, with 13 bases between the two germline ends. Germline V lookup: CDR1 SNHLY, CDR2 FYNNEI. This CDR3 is CASSEWGGTDQPQHF. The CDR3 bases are TGTGCCAGCAGTGAATGGGGGGGGACCGATCAGCCCCAGCATTTT.

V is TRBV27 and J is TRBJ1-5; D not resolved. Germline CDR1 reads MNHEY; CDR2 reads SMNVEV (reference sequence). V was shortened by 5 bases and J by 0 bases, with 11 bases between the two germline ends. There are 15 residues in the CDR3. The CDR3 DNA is TGTGCCAGCAGTCGAGCCGGGCATAGCAATCAGCCCCAGCATTTT. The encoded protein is CASSRAGHSNQPQHF.

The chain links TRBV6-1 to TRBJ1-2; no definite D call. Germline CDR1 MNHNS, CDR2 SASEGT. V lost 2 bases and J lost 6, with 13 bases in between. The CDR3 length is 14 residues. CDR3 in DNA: TGTGCCAGCAGTGAATTTCCGGGATCGAATGGCTACACCTTC. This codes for CASSEFPGSNGYTF.

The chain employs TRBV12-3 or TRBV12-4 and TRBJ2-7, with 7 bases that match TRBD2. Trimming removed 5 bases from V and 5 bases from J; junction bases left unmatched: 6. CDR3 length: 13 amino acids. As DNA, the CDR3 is TGTGCCAGCAGTCCTGGGACTATCCACGAGCAGTACTTC. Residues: CASSPGTIHEQYF.

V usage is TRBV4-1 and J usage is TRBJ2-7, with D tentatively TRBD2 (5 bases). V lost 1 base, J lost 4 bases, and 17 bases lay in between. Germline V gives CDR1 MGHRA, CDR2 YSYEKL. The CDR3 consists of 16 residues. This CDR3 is CASSQVRGRSGYEQYF. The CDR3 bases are TGCGCCAGCAGCCAAGTACGCGGGCGATCTGGGTACGAGCAGTACTTC.

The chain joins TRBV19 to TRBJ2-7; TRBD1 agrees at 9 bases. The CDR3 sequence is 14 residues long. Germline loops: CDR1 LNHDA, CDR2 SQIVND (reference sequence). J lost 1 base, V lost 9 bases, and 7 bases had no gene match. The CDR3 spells CASNRGQGSYEQYF. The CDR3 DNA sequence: TGTGCCAGCAACAGGGGACAGGGATCCTACGAGCAGTACTTC.

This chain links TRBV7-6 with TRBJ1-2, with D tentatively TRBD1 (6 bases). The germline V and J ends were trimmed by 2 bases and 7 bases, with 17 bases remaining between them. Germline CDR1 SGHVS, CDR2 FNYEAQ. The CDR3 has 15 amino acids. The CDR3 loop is CASSLLVEQGSGYTF. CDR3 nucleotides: TGTGCCAGCAGCTTATTGGTCGAACAGGGATCTGGCTACACCTTC.

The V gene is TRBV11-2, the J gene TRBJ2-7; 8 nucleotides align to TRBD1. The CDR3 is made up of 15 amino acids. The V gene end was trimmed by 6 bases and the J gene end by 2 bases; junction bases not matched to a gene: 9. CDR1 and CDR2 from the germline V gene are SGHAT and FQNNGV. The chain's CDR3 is CASSTYRGDAYEQYF. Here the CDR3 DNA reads TGTGCCAGCAGTACTTACAGGGGGGACGCCTACGAGCAGTACTTC.

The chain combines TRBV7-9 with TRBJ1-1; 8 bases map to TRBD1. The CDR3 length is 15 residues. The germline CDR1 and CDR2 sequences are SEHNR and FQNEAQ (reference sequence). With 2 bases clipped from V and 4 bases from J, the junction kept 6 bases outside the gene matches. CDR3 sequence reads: CASSLMGQASTEAFF. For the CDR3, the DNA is TGTGCCAGCAGCTTAATGGGACAGGCGAGCACTGAAGCTTTCTTT.

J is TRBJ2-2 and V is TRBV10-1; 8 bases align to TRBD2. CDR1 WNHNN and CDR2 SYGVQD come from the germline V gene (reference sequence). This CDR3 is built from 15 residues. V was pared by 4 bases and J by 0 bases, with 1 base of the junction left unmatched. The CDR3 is CASSGSGANTGELFF. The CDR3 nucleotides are TGCGCCAGCAGTGGTAGCGGGGCGAACACCGGGGAGCTGTTTTTT.